This T cell receptor (beta chain) is drawn from a study of T cells after somatic rescue of genetic block. The repertoire was sequenced with immunoSEQ multiplex PCR; TCRdb's copy has only in-frame clones and lacks some. Seen here are under 150,000 clones, about 90% observed once, and the top ten hold approximately 1.5%. V was pared by 5 bases and J by 5 bases, with 15 bases between. The length of the CDR3 is 14 residues. The germline V gene has CDR1 SEHNR and CDR2 FQNEAQ (reference sequence). The chain combines TRBV7-9 with TRBJ2-5; D is perhaps TRBD2 (6 bases). Sequenced: peripheral blood mononuclear cells (PBMCs). This receptor was taken from a woman aged 18-29 years. The CDR3 sequence is CASSQGTERETQYF. The CDR3 DNA is TGTGCCAGCAGCCAAGGGACTGAACGGGAGACCCAGTACTTC.